The present T cell receptor (beta chain) was sequenced within a study of blood T cell repertoires in COVID-19. Study summary: Both acute and convalescent COVID-19 samples were obtained from the United States, Italy and Spain.

J was trimmed by 7 bases and V by 6 bases; bases with no gene match: 7. This CDR3 comprises 13 residues. The germline gives CDR1 MNHNS, CDR2 SASEGT. TCRdb keeps only in-frame clones here, not all; method: immunoSEQ multiplex PCR. The table shows about 200,000 clones, with roughly 88% occurring only once. The sequence was obtained from a man aged 35-49 years with acute COVID-19. Sequencing was done on a sample of PBMCs or T cells enriched from blood (not recorded which). This chain links TRBV6-1 with TRBJ1-2; 8 nucleotides match TRBD1. The DNA of the CDR3 is TGTGCCAGCAGCGACAGGGGTTCCGGTGGCTACACCTTC. The encoded protein is CASSDRGSGGYTF.